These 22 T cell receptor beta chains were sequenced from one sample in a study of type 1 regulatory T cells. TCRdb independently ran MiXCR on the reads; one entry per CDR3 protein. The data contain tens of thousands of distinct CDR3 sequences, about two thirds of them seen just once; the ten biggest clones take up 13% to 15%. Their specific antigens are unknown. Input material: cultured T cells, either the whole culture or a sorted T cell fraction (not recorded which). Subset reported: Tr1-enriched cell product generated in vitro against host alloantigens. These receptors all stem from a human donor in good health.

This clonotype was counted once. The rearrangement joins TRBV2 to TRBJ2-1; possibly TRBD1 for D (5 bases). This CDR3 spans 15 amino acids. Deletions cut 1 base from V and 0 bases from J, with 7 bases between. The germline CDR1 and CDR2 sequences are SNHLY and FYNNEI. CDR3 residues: CASSEDRSSYNEQFF. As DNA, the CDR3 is TGTGCCAGCAGTGAAGACAGGAGCTCCTACAATGAGCAGTTCTTC.

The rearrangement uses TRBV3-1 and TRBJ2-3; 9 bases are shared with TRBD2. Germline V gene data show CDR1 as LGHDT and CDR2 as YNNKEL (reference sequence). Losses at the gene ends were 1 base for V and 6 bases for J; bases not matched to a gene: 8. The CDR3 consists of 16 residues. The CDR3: CASSQGTAGGRDTQYF. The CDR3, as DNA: TGTGCCAGCAGCCAAGGAACAGCGGGGGGCCGGGATACGCAGTATTTT.

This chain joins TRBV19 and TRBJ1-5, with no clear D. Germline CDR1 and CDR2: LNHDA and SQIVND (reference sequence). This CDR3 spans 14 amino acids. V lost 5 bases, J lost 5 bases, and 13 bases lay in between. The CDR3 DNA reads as TGTGCCAGTAGTCTGGACGGCTCTTATCAGCCCCAGCATTTT. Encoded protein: CASSLDGSYQPQHF.

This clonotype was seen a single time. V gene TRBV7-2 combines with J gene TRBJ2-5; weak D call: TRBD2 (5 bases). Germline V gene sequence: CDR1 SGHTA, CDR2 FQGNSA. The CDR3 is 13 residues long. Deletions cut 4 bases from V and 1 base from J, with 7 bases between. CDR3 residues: CASSYGLQETQYF. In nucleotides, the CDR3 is TGTGCCAGCAGCTATGGACTCCAAGAGACCCAGTACTTC.

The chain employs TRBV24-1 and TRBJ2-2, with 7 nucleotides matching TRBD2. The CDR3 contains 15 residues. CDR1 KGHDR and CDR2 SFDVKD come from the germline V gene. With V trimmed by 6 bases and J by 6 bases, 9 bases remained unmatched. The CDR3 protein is CATSPTPAGAGELFF. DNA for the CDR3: TGTGCCACCAGTCCAACCCCGGCGGGAGCCGGGGAGCTGTTTTTT.

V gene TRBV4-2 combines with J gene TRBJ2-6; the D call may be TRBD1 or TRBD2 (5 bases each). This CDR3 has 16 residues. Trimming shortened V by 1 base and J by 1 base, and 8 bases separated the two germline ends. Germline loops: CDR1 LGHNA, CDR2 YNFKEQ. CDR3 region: CASSQVGGSGANVLTF. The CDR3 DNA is TGTGCCAGCAGCCAAGTTGGGGGATCTGGGGCCAACGTCCTGACTTTC.

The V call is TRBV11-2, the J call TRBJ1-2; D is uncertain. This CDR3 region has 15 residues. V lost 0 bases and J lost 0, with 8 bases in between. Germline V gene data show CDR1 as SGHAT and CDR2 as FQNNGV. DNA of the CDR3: TGTGCCAGCAGCTTAGAGCCGGGGACTAACTATGGCTACACCTTC. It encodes CASSLEPGTNYGYTF.

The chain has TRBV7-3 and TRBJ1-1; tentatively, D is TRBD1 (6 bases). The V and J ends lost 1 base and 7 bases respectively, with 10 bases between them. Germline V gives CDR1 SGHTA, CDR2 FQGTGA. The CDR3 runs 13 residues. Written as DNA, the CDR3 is TGTGCCAGCAGCTTAAGAGGGGGGGGTGAAGCTTTCTTT. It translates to CASSLRGGGEAFF.

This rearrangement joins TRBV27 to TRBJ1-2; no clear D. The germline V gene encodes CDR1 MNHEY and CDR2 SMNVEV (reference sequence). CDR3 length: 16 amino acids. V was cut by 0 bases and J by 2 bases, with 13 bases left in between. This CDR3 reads CASSLSGKSGNYGYTF. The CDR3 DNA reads TGTGCCAGCAGTTTATCGGGGAAGTCAGGAAACTATGGCTACACCTTC.

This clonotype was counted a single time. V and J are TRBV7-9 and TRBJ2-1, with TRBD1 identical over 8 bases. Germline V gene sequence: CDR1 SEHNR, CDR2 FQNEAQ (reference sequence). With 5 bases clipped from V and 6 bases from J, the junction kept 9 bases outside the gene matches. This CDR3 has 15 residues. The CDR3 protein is CASSPRGRGFNEQFF. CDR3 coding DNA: TGTGCCAGCAGCCCCAGGGGGCGGGGATTCAATGAGCAGTTCTTC.

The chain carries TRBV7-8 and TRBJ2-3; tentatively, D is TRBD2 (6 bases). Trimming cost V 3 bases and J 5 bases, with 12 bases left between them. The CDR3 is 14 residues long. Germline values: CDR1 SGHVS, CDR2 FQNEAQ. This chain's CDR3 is CASSLGLVRDTQYF. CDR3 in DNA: TGTGCCAGCAGCTTGGGACTGGTACGAGATACGCAGTATTTT.

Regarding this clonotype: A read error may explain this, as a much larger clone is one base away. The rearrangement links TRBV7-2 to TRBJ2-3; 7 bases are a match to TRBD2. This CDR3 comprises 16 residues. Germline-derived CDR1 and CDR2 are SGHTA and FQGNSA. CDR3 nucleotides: TGTGCCTGCAGCTTCCTCATGGGGGGGAGCACAGATACGCAGTATTTT. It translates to CACSFLMGGSTDTQYF.

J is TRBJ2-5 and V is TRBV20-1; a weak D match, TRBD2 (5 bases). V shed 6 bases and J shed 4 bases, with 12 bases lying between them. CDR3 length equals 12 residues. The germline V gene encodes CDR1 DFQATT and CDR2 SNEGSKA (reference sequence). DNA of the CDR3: TGCAGTGCCCCGCGGGCCGGAGAGACCCAGTACTTC. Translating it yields CSAPRAGETQYF.

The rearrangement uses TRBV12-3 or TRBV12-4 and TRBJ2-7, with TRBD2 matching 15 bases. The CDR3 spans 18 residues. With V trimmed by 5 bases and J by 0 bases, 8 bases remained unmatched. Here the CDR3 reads CASSAWGLAGGHSYEQYF. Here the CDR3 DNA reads TGTGCCAGCAGTGCATGGGGACTAGCGGGGGGACACTCCTACGAGCAGTACTTC.

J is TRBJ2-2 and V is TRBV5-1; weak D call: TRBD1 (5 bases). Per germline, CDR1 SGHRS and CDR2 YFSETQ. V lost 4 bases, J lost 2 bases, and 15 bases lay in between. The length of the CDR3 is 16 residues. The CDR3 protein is CASSPFRVPNTGELFF. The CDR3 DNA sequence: TGCGCCAGCAGCCCCTTCAGGGTGCCTAACACCGGGGAGCTGTTTTTT.

CDR3 region: CASRSFIVGLQPQHF. DNA of the CDR3: TGTGCCAGCAGGTCGTTTATTGTGGGCCTTCAGCCCCAGCATTTT. The V call is TRBV27, the J call TRBJ1-5; unclear D gene. Germline CDR1 MNHEY, CDR2 SMNVEV (reference sequence). The ends were cut back, 6 bases at V and 6 bases at J, with 18 bases in the middle. The CDR3 covers 15 residues.

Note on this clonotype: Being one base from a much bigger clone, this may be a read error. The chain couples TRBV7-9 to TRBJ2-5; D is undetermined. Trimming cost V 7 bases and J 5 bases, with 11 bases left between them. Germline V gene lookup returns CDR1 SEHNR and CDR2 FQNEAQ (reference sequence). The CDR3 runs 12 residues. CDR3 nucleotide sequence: TGTGCCAGCAACTTTGGGTGGGAGACCCAGTACTTC. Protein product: CASNFGWETQYF.

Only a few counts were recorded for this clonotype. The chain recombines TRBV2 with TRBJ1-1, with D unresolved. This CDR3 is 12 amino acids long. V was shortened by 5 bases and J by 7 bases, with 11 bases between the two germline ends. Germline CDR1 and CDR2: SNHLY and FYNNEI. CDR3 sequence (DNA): TGTGCCAGCAGTTATTTCCGGCTTGAAGCTTTCTTT. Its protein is CASSYFRLEAFF.

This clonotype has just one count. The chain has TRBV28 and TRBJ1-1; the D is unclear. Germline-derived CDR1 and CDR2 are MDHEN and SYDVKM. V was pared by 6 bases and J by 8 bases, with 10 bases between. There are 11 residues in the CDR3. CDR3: CASRQTVEAFF. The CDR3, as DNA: TGTGCCAGCAGGCAAACAGTGGAAGCTTTCTTT.

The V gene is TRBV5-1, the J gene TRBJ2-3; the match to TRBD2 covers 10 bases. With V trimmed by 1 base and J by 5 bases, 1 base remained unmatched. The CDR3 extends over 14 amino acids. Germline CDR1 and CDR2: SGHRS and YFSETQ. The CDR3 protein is CASSLLAGVDTQYF. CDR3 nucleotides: TGCGCCAGCAGCTTGCTAGCGGGGGTAGATACGCAGTATTTT.

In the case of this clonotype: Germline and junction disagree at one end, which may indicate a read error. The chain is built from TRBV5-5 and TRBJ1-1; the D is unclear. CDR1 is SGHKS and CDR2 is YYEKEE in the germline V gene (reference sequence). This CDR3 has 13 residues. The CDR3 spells CAGSSDKNTEAFF. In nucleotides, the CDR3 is TGTGCCGGCAGCTCCGACAAGAACACTGAAGCTTTCTTT.

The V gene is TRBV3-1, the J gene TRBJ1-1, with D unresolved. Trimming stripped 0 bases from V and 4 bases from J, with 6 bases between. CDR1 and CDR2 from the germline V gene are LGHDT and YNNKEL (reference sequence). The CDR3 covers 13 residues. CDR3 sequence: CASSQEQTTEAFF. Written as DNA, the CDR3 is TGTGCCAGCAGCCAAGAACAGACCACTGAAGCTTTCTTT.